This is a list of T cell receptor beta chains from one sample in a study of T cell responses to AZD1222 COVID-19 vaccine. Data came from immunoSEQ multiplex PCR; TCRdb stores just in-frame clones and leaves some out. The sample holds some 150,000 clones, 92% seen once. Sequences were derived from peripheral blood, sampled on day 0 of AZD1222 vaccination. These receptors came from an adult in good health. Both conserved end residues are part of each CDR3. The D gene is left open where the match is weak. Clone sizes are given selectively: once, few, many, or a class where the clone is expanded.

TRBD1,TRBJ1-5,TRBV5-7,NA,CAPKGALGQPQHF,TGTGCCCCGAAGGGGGCGCTTGGTCAGCCCCAGCATTTT
TRBD1,TRBJ1-6,TRBV28,NA,CASSPGDSSYNSPLHF,TGTGCCAGCAGCCCAGGGGACAGCTCCTATAATTCACCCCTCCACTTT
NA,TRBJ2-6,TRBV29-1,once,CSVGFGSGANVLTF,TGCAGCGTTGGATTTGGCTCTGGGGCCAACGTCCTGACTTTC
NA,TRBJ1-1,TRBV6-5,once,CASSYSTEAFF,TGTGCCAGCAGTTACTCCACTGAAGCTTTCTTT
NA,TRBJ1-1,TRBV2,NA,CASSPMGPNTEAFF,TGTGCCAGCAGCCCAATGGGACCCAACACTGAAGCTTTCTTT
TRBD1,TRBJ1-6,TRBV28,NA,CASSSPHGTGHNSPLHF,TGTGCCAGCAGTTCCCCCCACGGGACAGGACATAATTCACCCCTCCACTTT
NA,TRBJ2-2,TRBV19,NA,CASSIEARVWTGELFF,TGTGCCAGTAGTATAGAGGCCAGGGTTTGGACCGGGGAGCTGTTTTTT
NA,TRBJ2-4,TRBV15,NA,CATSGDETIAKNIQYF,TGTGCCACCAGCGGGGACGAAACAATAGCCAAAAACATTCAGTACTTC
NA,TRBJ1-6,TRBV9,NA,CASSVVAGEPYNSPLHF,TGTGCCAGCAGCGTAGTGGCAGGGGAACCCTATAATTCACCCCTCCACTTT
NA,TRBJ1-2,TRBV12-3/TRBV12-4,NA,CASSLVGGYTF,TGTGCCAGCAGTTTAGTGGGCGGCTACACCTTC
NA,TRBJ2-3,TRBV6-2/TRBV6-3,NA,CASSYSAGAVSDTQYF,TGTGCCAGCAGTTACTCGGCCGGCGCGGTTTCAGATACGCAGTATTTT
NA,TRBJ1-1,TRBV3-1/TRBV3-2,NA,CASTLGQQAFF,TGTGCCAGCACCCTCGGGCAACAAGCTTTCTTT
NA,TRBJ2-2,TRBV7-7,NA,CASSRNTGELFF,TGTGCTAGCAGTAGGAACACCGGGGAGCTGTTTTTT
TRBD2,TRBJ2-7,TRBV6-1,NA,CASSEGLAGVSYEQYF,TGTGCCAGCAGTGAGGGACTAGCGGGAGTGTCCTACGAGCAGTACTTC
TRBD1,TRBJ1-2,TRBV7-9,NA,CASSSTGGNYGYTF,TGTGCCAGCAGCTCAACAGGGGGAAACTATGGCTACACCTTC
NA,TRBJ2-2,TRBV28,NA,CASTENTGELFF,TGTGCCAGTACAGAGAACACCGGGGAGCTGTTTTTT
NA,TRBJ1-5,TRBV28,once,CASSLFLGGFFQPQHF,TGTGCCAGCAGTTTATTCTTGGGGGGTTTTTTCCAGCCCCAGCATTTT
NA,TRBJ1-6,TRBV2,NA,CASSEDVVNSPLHF,TGTGCCAGCAGTGAAGATGTGGTGAATTCACCCCTCCACTTT
TRBD1,TRBJ1-5,TRBV18,NA,CASSRDRDNQPQHF,TGTGCCAGCTCAAGGGACAGGGACAATCAGCCCCAGCATTTT
NA,TRBJ2-1,TRBV10-3,once,CAISESTGPYNEQFF,TGTGCCATCAGTGAGTCGACTGGTCCCTACAATGAGCAGTTCTTC
NA,TRBJ1-5,TRBV6-5,once,CASSYDRNQPQHF,TGTGCCAGCAGTTACGACAGGAATCAGCCCCAGCATTTT
NA,TRBJ2-7,TRBV28,NA,CASSAAGTATYEQYF,TGTGCCAGCAGTGCCGCCGGGACTGCTACCTACGAGCAGTACTTC
NA,TRBJ1-2,TRBV29-1,NA,CSVGDFDPRYYGYTF,TGCAGCGTTGGAGACTTCGATCCTAGGTACTATGGCTACACCTTC
NA,TRBJ2-1,TRBV4-1,once,CASSQDLLLARYNEQFF,TGCGCCAGCAGCCAAGATCTGCTCCTAGCCCGCTACAATGAGCAGTTCTTC
NA,TRBJ1-5,TRBV25-1,NA,CASSGGSVGQPQHF,TGTGCCAGCAGTGGAGGCAGTGTTGGTCAGCCCCAGCATTTT
NA,TRBJ2-7,TRBV14,NA,CASSQDWGHQYF,TGTGCCAGCAGCCAGGACTGGGGACATCAGTACTTC
NA,TRBJ2-3,TRBV5-1,NA,CASSLANRAADTQYF,TGCGCCAGCAGCTTGGCCAACAGGGCAGCAGATACGCAGTATTTT